Shown below are 31 T cell receptor beta chains from a single sample sequenced in a study of cytomegalovirus exposure and HLA in healthy donors. The PCR made use of 60 Vbeta and 13 Jbeta primers. The protocol was immunoSEQ multiplex PCR, while the TCRdb copy is restricted to in-frame clones and leaves out a portion. Of around 100,000 clones in the sample, approximately 80% were seen once. Sequenced: PBMCs. The receptors were gathered from a woman aged 18-30 years in good health and CMV-seropositive.

The rearrangement links TRBV27 to TRBJ1-2; D is perhaps TRBD1 (6 bases). This CDR3 has 12 amino acids. Trimming shortened V by 2 bases and J by 8 bases, and 9 bases separated the two germline ends. CDR1 MNHEY and CDR2 SMNVEV come from the germline V gene (reference sequence). The CDR3 region is CASSLGGSGYTF. Here the CDR3 DNA reads TGTGCCAGCAGTTTAGGGGGCTCAGGCTACACCTTC.

The rearrangement links TRBV30 to TRBJ2-4; D is perhaps TRBD1 (5 bases). V was trimmed by 0 bases and J by 0 bases, leaving 6 bases between them. Germline CDR1 and CDR2: GTSNPN and SVGIG (reference sequence). This CDR3 spans 14 amino acids. This chain's CDR3 is CAWSVRGAKNIQYF. Here the CDR3 DNA reads TGTGCCTGGAGTGTTAGGGGAGCCAAAAACATTCAGTACTTC. Full variable domain (outside the CDR3, taken from reference TRBV30 and TRBJ2-4): SQTIHQWPATLVQPVGSPLSLECTVEGTSNPNLYWYRQAAGRGLQLLFYSVGIGQISSEVPQNLSASRPQDRQFILSSKKLLLSDSGFYLCAWSVRGAKNIQYFGAGTRLSVL.

The rearrangement joins TRBV18 to TRBJ2-1; D possibly corresponds to TRBD1 (6 bases). Germline CDR1 KGHSH, CDR2 LQKENI. The CDR3 is made up of 12 amino acids. Trimming stripped 5 bases from V and 7 bases from J, with 9 bases between. CDR3 in DNA: TGTGCCAGCTCAGGGGACATAAATGAGCAGTTCTTC. Translation: CASSGDINEQFF.

The chain carries TRBV9 and TRBJ2-2; 9 bases line up with TRBD1. J gave up 4 bases and V 3 bases, and 10 bases lay outside the gene matches. Germline-derived CDR1 and CDR2 are SGDLS and YYNGEE. CDR3 length: 17 residues. In DNA, the CDR3 is TGTGCCAGCAGCGCAGCACCGGGACAGGGTCCCACCGGGGAGCTGTTTTTT. Translating it yields CASSAAPGQGPTGELFF. The full variable domain, in which reference TRBV9 and TRBJ2-2 provide the parts outside the CDR3, is DSGVTQTPKHLITATGQRVTLRCSPRSGDLSVYWYQQSLDQGLQFLIQYYNGEERAKGNILERFSAQQFPDLHSELNLSSLELGDSALYFCASSAAPGQGPTGELFFGEGSRLTVL.

This chain connects TRBV29-1 to TRBJ2-1, with 7 bases identical to TRBD2. From germline, CDR1 is SQVTM and CDR2 ANQGSEA. The CDR3 runs to 11 residues. The trim removed 7 bases at V and 5 bases at J, leaving 2 bases unmatched. This CDR3 reads CSGGSNNEQFF. CDR3 in DNA: TGCAGCGGCGGGAGTAACAATGAGCAGTTCTTC.

The chain couples TRBV25-1 to TRBJ1-1; D not certain. The V gene's germline CDR1 is MGHDK and CDR2 SYGVNS. Trimming cost V 2 bases and J 1 base, with 8 bases left between them. CDR3 length: 14 residues. CDR3 region: CASSEPTENTEAFF. DNA for the CDR3: TGTGCCAGCAGTGAACCTACAGAGAACACTGAAGCTTTCTTT. Full variable domain (remainder filled in from reference TRBV25-1 and TRBJ1-1): EADIYQTPRYLVIGTGKKITLECSQTMGHDKMYWYQQDPGMELHLIHYSYGVNSTEKGDLSSESTVSRIRTEHFPLTLESARPSHTSQYLCASSEPTENTEAFFGQGTRLTVV.

The chain is built from TRBV11-2 and TRBJ2-7; D possibly corresponds to TRBD1 (5 bases). V lost 4 bases, J lost 4 bases, and 14 bases lay in between. Germline assignment: CDR1 SGHAT and CDR2 FQNNGV. There are 14 residues in the CDR3. CDR3 nucleotides: TGTGCCAGCAGCTACGCGACCCAGGGTTACGAGCAGTACTTC. Translated: CASSYATQGYEQYF.

This sequence joins TRBV15 and TRBJ2-1; 8 positions agree with TRBD1. The J segment lost 3 bases and the V segment lost 0 bases, leaving 7 bases of the junction unmatched. The CDR3 is made up of 17 amino acids. In germline, CDR1 is LNHNV, CDR2 YYDKDF (reference sequence). CDR3 in DNA: TGTGCCACCAGCAGAGATGTCCGGGACAGGAACTACAATGAGCAGTTCTTC. As protein: CATSRDVRDRNYNEQFF.

The V and J genes are TRBV4-1 and TRBJ2-1; D perhaps matches TRBD2 (5 bases). The CDR3 is 15 amino acids. The germline gives CDR1 MGHRA, CDR2 YSYEKL. Trimming left V 1 base short and J 5 bases short, with 12 bases between. The CDR3, as DNA: TGCGCCAGCAGCCAAGTGGTAGGACTTAACAATGAGCAGTTCTTC. Translating gives CASSQVVGLNNEQFF.

This rearrangement joins TRBV7-2 to TRBJ2-1; a possible D gene is TRBD2 (6 bases). The germline V gene encodes CDR1 SGHTA and CDR2 FQGNSA. The CDR3 extends over 15 amino acids. V lost 2 bases and J 4 bases, leaving 12 bases between the germline ends. CDR3 region: CASSLRMEGYNEQFF. CDR3 nucleotide sequence: TGTGCCAGCAGCTTACGTATGGAGGGGTACAATGAGCAGTTCTTC.

This chain joins TRBV5-1 and TRBJ2-7, with 9 bases aligning to TRBD2. V gave up 4 bases and J gave up 3 bases; unmatched junction bases: 11. Germline loops: CDR1 SGHRS, CDR2 YFSETQ. There are 16 residues in the CDR3. The CDR3 region is CASSVGSSGSFYEQYF. The CDR3 DNA reads TGCGCCAGCAGCGTAGGTAGTAGCGGGAGCTTCTACGAGCAGTACTTC.

CDR3 nucleotide sequence: TGTGCCAGCAGTCTGGGAGACAGGAGCAATCAGCCCCAGCATTTT. Its translation is CASSLGDRSNQPQHF. The chain links TRBV28 to TRBJ1-5, with D possibly being TRBD1 (6 bases). V shed 5 bases and J shed 1 base, with 12 bases lying between them. CDR1 and CDR2 (germline): MDHEN, SYDVKM. The CDR3 runs to 15 residues.

CDR3 sequence: CASSLVGGSLNEQFF. For the CDR3, the DNA is TGCGCCAGCAGCTTGGTAGGAGGGTCCCTCAATGAGCAGTTCTTC. This chain links TRBV5-1 with TRBJ2-1, with D possibly TRBD2 on 6 matching bases. The V gene lost 0 bases and the J gene lost 6 bases, with 13 bases spanning the gap. Germline V lookup: CDR1 SGHRS, CDR2 YFSETQ. The CDR3 spans 15 residues.

The chain recombines TRBV2 with TRBJ2-7, with 13 nucleotides matching TRBD2. Per the germline V gene, CDR1 is SNHLY and CDR2 is FYNNEI. V gave up 3 bases and J gave up 3 bases; unmatched junction bases: 5. The CDR3 totals 16 residues. CDR3 sequence: CASSDRGLAGVYEQYF. The CDR3 DNA sequence: TGTGCCAGCAGTGACCGCGGACTAGCGGGAGTCTACGAGCAGTACTTC.

V is TRBV7-2 and J is TRBJ2-1; a possible D gene is TRBD1 (6 bases). Trimming took 1 base from V and 3 from J, leaving 16 bases between them. The CDR3 loop spans 17 amino acids. Germline-derived CDR1 and CDR2 are SGHTA and FQGNSA. The CDR3 protein is CASSLVAGVGGYNEQFF. The DNA for the CDR3 is TGTGCCAGCAGCTTAGTGGCAGGGGTTGGGGGCTACAATGAGCAGTTCTTC.

The rearrangement joins TRBV4-1 to TRBJ1-2, with TRBD1 matching over 7 bases. Germline assignment: CDR1 MGHRA and CDR2 YSYEKL. The ends lost 5 bases at V and 7 bases at J; junction bases unmatched: 7. The CDR3 covers 13 residues. The CDR3 loop is CASSFEGGLGYTF. The CDR3 DNA reads as TGCGCCAGCAGCTTCGAAGGGGGCCTTGGCTACACCTTC.

This rearrangement joins TRBV10-3 to TRBJ2-3, with 9 bases fitting TRBD2. V was clipped by 6 bases and J by 3 bases; unmatched bases: 10. This CDR3 has 16 amino acids. The germline CDR1 and CDR2 sequences are ENHRY and SYGVKD. The CDR3 reads CAISGKAGGATDTQYF. In nucleotides, the CDR3 is TGTGCCATCAGCGGGAAAGCGGGAGGCGCGACAGATACGCAGTATTTT.

The gene calls are TRBV27 and TRBJ2-7; 7 nucleotides match TRBD1. CDR3 length: 16 residues. Trimming took 5 bases from V and 1 from J; bases not matched to a gene: 11. The germline gives CDR1 MNHEY, CDR2 SMNVEV (reference sequence). The CDR3 coding sequence is TGTGCCAGCAGTCATTACGGGGCAGGGGGTTCCTACGAGCAGTACTTC. This gives the protein CASSHYGAGGSYEQYF.

The rearrangement links TRBV2 to TRBJ2-5; the match to TRBD2 covers 9 bases. The CDR3 extends over 15 amino acids. CDR1 SNHLY and CDR2 FYNNEI come from the germline V gene. V shed 5 bases, J shed 5 bases, and the junction held 9 bases outside the gene matches. The CDR3 DNA sequence: TGTGCCAGCAGTCCAAGCCTAGCGGGAAGGGAGACCCAGTACTTC. This codes for CASSPSLAGRETQYF.

The chain links TRBV5-1 to TRBJ2-3, with a possible D match to TRBD2 (5 bases). The germline V and J ends were trimmed by 4 bases and 0 bases, with 15 bases remaining between them. Germline-derived CDR1 and CDR2 are SGHRS and YFSETQ. CDR3 length equals 16 residues. This CDR3 is CASSAKLETSTDTQYF. DNA of the CDR3: TGCGCCAGCAGCGCCAAACTAGAGACTAGCACAGATACGCAGTATTTT.

V gene TRBV6-5 combines with J gene TRBJ2-1, with 8 bases identical to TRBD2. Germline trimming cut 10 bases from V and 3 bases from J; bases unmatched to any gene: 11. This CDR3 contains 15 residues. Germline-derived CDR1 and CDR2 are MNHEY and SVGAGI. The CDR3 sequence: CATFKPLADYNEQFF. The CDR3, as DNA: TGTGCCACCTTTAAGCCACTAGCGGACTACAATGAGCAGTTCTTC.

V and J are TRBV6-1 and TRBJ2-1; D is undetermined. The length of the CDR3 is 16 residues. Deletions cut 2 bases from V and 6 bases from J, with 17 bases between. CDR1 and CDR2 (germline): MNHNS, SASEGT. The CDR3 sequence: CASSEQPSRNVNEQFF. The CDR3 coding sequence is TGTGCCAGCAGTGAACAACCTTCTAGGAATGTCAATGAGCAGTTCTTC.

V usage is TRBV6-5 and J usage is TRBJ2-2; 7 bases agree with TRBD2. The CDR3 sequence is 15 residues long. Germline trimming cut 5 bases from V and 6 bases from J; bases unmatched to any gene: 9. Germline lookup yields CDR1 MNHEY and CDR2 SVGAGI. The CDR3 here is CASSPGGSSSGELFF. As DNA, the CDR3 is TGTGCCAGCAGTCCCGGCGGGAGTTCGTCCGGGGAGCTGTTTTTT.

The chain couples TRBV7-9 to TRBJ2-3, with a weak D call TRBD2 (5 bases). Looked up from germline, CDR1 is SEHNR and CDR2 is FQNEAQ (reference sequence). V was trimmed by 5 bases and J by 0 bases, leaving 15 bases between them. The CDR3 length is 16 residues. CDR3 nucleotide sequence: TGTGCCAGCAGCGGAACGCGGGCCACTAGCACAGATACGCAGTATTTT. Amino acid sequence: CASSGTRATSTDTQYF.

This CDR3 reads CASSPGQGAIRQPQHF. The CDR3 DNA reads TGCGCCAGCAGCCCAGGACAGGGGGCGATTCGTCAGCCCCAGCATTTT. The chain uses TRBV4-1 and TRBJ1-5, with 11 bases aligning to TRBD1. Trimming at V came to 4 bases and at J to 6 bases, leaving 8 bases not matched to a gene. Germline V gene sequence: CDR1 MGHRA, CDR2 YSYEKL. CDR3 length: 16 residues.

J is TRBJ1-1 and V is TRBV14; 7 bases align to TRBD1. The CDR3 has 15 amino acids. The trim removed 2 bases at V and 6 bases at J, leaving 9 bases unmatched. CDR1 and CDR2 from the germline V gene are SGHDN and FVKESK. This chain's CDR3 is CASSQPMGQTAEAFF. In DNA form, the CDR3 reads TGTGCCAGCAGCCAACCGATGGGACAGACCGCTGAAGCTTTCTTT.

This chain uses TRBV20-1 with TRBJ1-2, with TRBD1 as a possible D gene (6 bases). Between the trimmed V and J ends, which lost 5 bases and 4 bases, there was a span of 8 bases. This CDR3 spans 11 amino acids. CDR1 and CDR2 from the germline V gene are DFQATT and SNEGSKA (reference sequence). CDR3 sequence reads: CSAGQSYGYTF. The CDR3 nucleotides are TGCAGTGCTGGACAGAGCTATGGCTACACCTTC.

This clone was counted between two and nine times. CDR3 coding DNA: TGTGCCAGCGCAGGGGGTAGGGACGAAAAACTGTTTTTT. Residues: CASAGGRDEKLFF. The J gene is TRBJ1-4, the V gene TRBV21-1; TRBD1, the table's D call, lacks a check against the DNA. TRBV21-1 is annotated as a pseudogene. This CDR3 has 13 amino acids.

This chain joins TRBV15 and TRBJ2-7; TRBD2 matches at 8 bases. Germline loops: CDR1 LNHNV, CDR2 YYDKDF (reference sequence). V gave up 5 bases and J gave up 5 bases; unmatched junction bases: 11. The CDR3 is made up of 15 amino acids. The chain's CDR3 is CATSGGPGLADEQYF. The CDR3 nucleotides are TGTGCCACCAGCGGAGGCCCCGGACTAGCCGACGAGCAGTACTTC.

The rearrangement links TRBV5-1 to TRBJ2-2; TRBD2 agrees at 12 bases. The CDR3 is 17 residues long. Losses at the gene ends were 4 bases for V and 3 bases for J; bases not matched to a gene: 7. Germline-derived CDR1 and CDR2 are SGHRS and YFSETQ. The CDR3 nucleotides read TGCGCCAGCAGCGACCCCACTAGCGGGAGGCACACCGGGGAGCTGTTTTTT. Protein sequence: CASSDPTSGRHTGELFF.

V is TRBV7-6 and J is TRBJ2-7; TRBD1 matches 8 bases. CDR3 length equals 16 residues. Germline lookup yields CDR1 SGHVS and CDR2 FNYEAQ. Germline trimming cut 2 bases from V and 1 base from J; bases unmatched to any gene: 7. DNA of the CDR3: TGTGCCAGCAGCTTAATGTCCGGACAGGGTTCCTACGAGCAGTACTTC. Translated, it gives CASSLMSGQGSYEQYF. Full variable domain (rest looked up from reference TRBV7-6 and TRBJ2-7): GAGVSQSPRYKVTKRGQDVALRCDPISGHVSLYWYRQALGQGPEFLTYFNYEAQQDKSGLPNDRFSAERPEGSISTLTIQRTEQRDSAMYRCASSLMSGQGSYEQYFGPGTRLTVT.